This T cell receptor beta chain was recorded in a study of long-term antiretroviral therapy in people with HIV. Findings and caveats of the study: Nothing was known about ART adherence, viral resistance or changes in therapy.

Notes on this clone: Antigen unknown.

Researchers ran immunoSEQ v3.0 at survey level. The protocol was immunoSEQ multiplex PCR, while the TCRdb copy is restricted to in-frame clones and leaves out a portion. The sample includes 20,000 to 25,000 clones, around 87% of them seen just once. CDR1 is SGHTA, CDR2 FQGNSA, per germline. The length of the CDR3 is 14 residues. V was clipped by 5 bases and J by 5 bases, with 15 bases between them. V is TRBV7-2 and J is TRBJ1-1, with a possible D match to TRBD1 (5 bases). The receptor was derived from a man aged 18 to 30 with HIV. The specimen was unsorted PBMCs, collected 0.2 years before starting antiretroviral therapy. The DNA for the CDR3 is TGTGCCAGCAGCCTTAATCCAGGGAGTACTGAAGCTTTCTTT. Translation gives CASSLNPGSTEAFF.